The 10 T cell receptor beta chains given below trace back to one sample, sequenced in a study of OX40 agonist ivuxolimab in advanced cancers. Using immunoSEQ multiplex PCR, the repertoire was profiled, and TCRdb retains in-frame clones only, with some absent. Of around 14,000 clones in the sample, around 90% are singletons; the top ten hold roughly 25%. The specimen comprised CD4+ or CD8+ T cells sorted from blood, sampled in a trial of the OX40 agonist ivuxolimab. These receptors all stem from an adult with an advanced solid tumor such as melanoma, head and neck, liver or kidney cancer.

The V and J genes are TRBV5-1 and TRBJ2-7, with D perhaps TRBD2 (5 bases). Germline assignment: CDR1 SGHRS and CDR2 YFSETQ. Trimming left V 0 bases short and J 3 bases short, with 10 bases between. The length of the CDR3 is 14 residues. CDR3 sequence: CASSLVGINYEQYF. In nucleotides, the CDR3 is TGCGCCAGCAGCTTGGTCGGGATCAACTACGAGCAGTACTTC.

This chain links TRBV15 with TRBJ1-1; unclear D gene. CDR3 length equals 11 residues. Trimming shortened V by 6 bases and J by 6 bases, and 8 bases separated the two germline ends. Germline V gene sequence: CDR1 LNHNV, CDR2 YYDKDF (reference sequence). The CDR3 sequence is CATRGSSEAFF. Here the CDR3 DNA reads TGTGCCACCAGAGGCTCGTCTGAAGCTTTCTTT.

The CDR3 is CASRPFGSDEKLFF. The CDR3 nucleotides read TGTGCCAGCAGGCCCTTCGGGTCTGATGAAAAACTGTTTTTT. The V call is TRBV7-8, the J call TRBJ1-4; D not certain. Per the germline V gene, CDR1 is SGHVS and CDR2 is FQNEAQ. CDR3 size: 14 residues. The V gene lost 6 bases and the J gene lost 6 bases, with 14 bases spanning the gap.

The J gene is TRBJ2-7, the V gene TRBV27; 10 positions agree with TRBD2. There are 17 residues in the CDR3. From germline, CDR1 is MNHEY and CDR2 SMNVEV (reference sequence). V lost 4 bases, J lost 4 bases, and 13 bases stayed unmatched. In DNA, the CDR3 is TGTGCCAGCAGTTCCACACTAGGGACTAGCGCTTTATACGAGCAGTACTTC. The encoded protein is CASSSTLGTSALYEQYF.

The chain carries TRBV28 and TRBJ2-2; 9 nucleotides match TRBD1. CDR3 length equals 16 residues. Germline loops: CDR1 MDHEN, CDR2 SYDVKM. V trimming: 4 bases; J trimming: 4 bases; junction bases outside the gene matches: 7. The CDR3 region is CASSSSGTGFTGELFF. The DNA for the CDR3 is TGTGCCAGCAGTTCGTCCGGGACAGGGTTCACCGGGGAGCTGTTTTTT.

There are a few counts of this clone. This rearrangement joins TRBV14 to TRBJ1-1; tentatively, D is TRBD1 (6 bases). Germline V gene lookup returns CDR1 SGHDN and CDR2 FVKESK. The length of the CDR3 is 15 residues. V dropped 1 base and J dropped 2 bases, with 11 bases sitting between them. In nucleotides, the CDR3 is TGTGCCAGCAGCCAAGGGGCAGGGGTCAACACTGAAGCTTTCTTT. This codes for CASSQGAGVNTEAFF.

The chain carries TRBV10-3 and TRBJ2-7; D possibly corresponds to TRBD2 (5 bases). The germline V and J ends were trimmed by 6 bases and 3 bases, with 9 bases remaining between them. Germline CDR1 reads ENHRY; CDR2 reads SYGVKD. There are 12 residues in the CDR3. CDR3 sequence reads: CAIRGEGYEQYF. CDR3 DNA sequence: TGTGCCATCAGGGGTGAGGGCTACGAGCAGTACTTC.

This clone was picked up one time. The CDR3 loop is CASELGTSSYEQYF. The CDR3 DNA follows: TGTGCCAGCGAACTTGGGACAAGCTCCTACGAGCAGTACTTC. The rearrangement joins TRBV2 to TRBJ2-7; a weak D match, TRBD1 (6 bases). Trimming left V 8 bases short and J 0 bases short, with 14 bases between. The CDR3 has 14 residues. Germline V lookup: CDR1 SNHLY, CDR2 FYNNEI.

This chain uses TRBV4-1 with TRBJ2-7; 8 bases are a match to TRBD2. Unmatched junction bases numbered 9, after V lost 1 base and J lost 7 bases. CDR1 is MGHRA and CDR2 is YSYEKL in the germline V gene. The CDR3 contains 15 residues. CDR3 in amino acids: CASSQVAGGIWEQYF. DNA for the CDR3: TGCGCCAGCAGCCAAGTTGCGGGGGGCATTTGGGAGCAGTACTTC.

The chain is built from TRBV7-9 and TRBJ2-1; 9 bases agree with TRBD1. This CDR3 contains 18 residues. Germline-derived CDR1 and CDR2 are SEHNR and FQNEAQ (reference sequence). V lost 5 bases to trimming and J lost 5 bases; unmatched junction nucleotides: 16. DNA of the CDR3: TGTGCCAGCAGCACCGGGGCGCTGGGACAGGGTCCAGACAATGAGCAGTTCTTC. It encodes CASSTGALGQGPDNEQFF.